This T cell receptor beta chain was identified during a study of T cell repertoires in cytomegalovirus infection. About the study: Selected CMV epitopes included recently identified HLA-C-restricted ones as well as well-studied HLA-B-restricted ones. Evidence of both CMV infection and a matching HLA type came from public TCR beta signatures.

Study-wide results and limits: Within the response measured ex vivo, HLA-C-restricted CMV-specific TCR beta clonotypes were dominant. Cumulative public TCR beta family frequency identified CMV carriers with the relevant HLA.

TCRdb analysed the reads with MiXCR anew, one entry per CDR3 protein. The sample has about 83,000 distinct CDR3 sequences; 20% to 30% are singletons. A word on this clonotype: Its specificity is unknown. This could be a read error, since a much larger clone is one nucleotide away.

The germline gives CDR1 SGHAT, CDR2 FQNNGV. V shed 5 bases and J shed 5 bases, with 23 bases lying between them. The length of the CDR3 is 17 residues. The specimen was CD8+ T cells from cultured PBMCs, collected from culture after CMV antigen stimulation. This chain joins TRBV11-2 and TRBJ2-3; tentative D call: TRBD2 (6 bases). The TCR originated in a human donor in good health (CMV status not recorded). Some clones in this sample may be carry-over from other donors' samples. CDR3 amino acids: CASSLGELAIGGDTQYF. The CDR3 region has the DNA TGTGCCAGCAGCCTTGGGGAACTAGCCATCGGAGGAGATACGCAGTATTTT.